Below, 19 T cell receptor beta chains from the same sample are listed, as sequenced in a study of blood T cell repertoires in COVID-19. Sequencing was performed with immunoSEQ multiplex PCR; in TCRdb, only in-frame clones are kept and a portion is missing. The sample includes more than 300,000 clones, more than 70% of them seen just once. Sequencing used peripheral blood. The receptors were sampled from a woman younger than 45 with COVID-19, enrolled during active disease.

This rearrangement joins TRBV5-1 to TRBJ2-1; 7 nucleotides align to TRBD2. The CDR3 spans 16 residues. Germline values: CDR1 SGHRS, CDR2 YFSETQ. Unmatched junction bases numbered 13, after V lost 2 bases and J lost 8 bases. The CDR3: CASSLFAGVGLDEQFF. CDR3 in DNA: TGCGCCAGCAGCTTATTCGCGGGGGTTGGTTTGGATGAGCAGTTCTTC.

V is TRBV5-5 and J is TRBJ2-7, with 9 bases fitting TRBD2. Germline V gene lookup returns CDR1 SGHKS and CDR2 YYEKEE (reference sequence). The CDR3 loop spans 14 amino acids. V was clipped by 2 bases and J by 4 bases; unmatched bases: 4. In DNA form, the CDR3 reads TGTGCCAGCAGCTTCGGGCGGGGGGGTTACGAGCAGTACTTC. Amino acid sequence: CASSFGRGGYEQYF.

The chain is built from TRBV7-2 and TRBJ1-4; 7 bases align to TRBD1. The junction had 11 bases not matched to a gene; V was cut back by 6 bases and J by 7 bases. CDR1 and CDR2 from the germline V gene are SGHTA and FQGNSA. The CDR3 consists of 15 residues. CDR3 DNA sequence: TGTGCCAGCAGGGAGAGAGGGGGCTTGGTTGAAAAACTGTTTTTT. Translating it yields CASRERGGLVEKLFF.

The chain has TRBV5-4 and TRBJ2-5; 11 nucleotides match TRBD1. The CDR3 consists of 16 residues. Germline-derived CDR1 and CDR2 are SGHNT and YYREEE (reference sequence). V was pared by 4 bases and J by 5 bases, with 10 bases of the junction left unmatched. The CDR3 sequence is CASSPDRGRLEETQYF. In DNA form, the CDR3 reads TGTGCCAGCAGCCCGGACAGGGGGCGCTTAGAGGAGACCCAGTACTTC.

The gene calls are TRBV11-3 and TRBJ1-1; a weak D match, TRBD1 (6 bases). CDR3 length: 14 residues. Trimming took 5 bases from V and 3 from J, leaving 13 bases between them. In germline, CDR1 is SGHNT, CDR2 YENEEA. The CDR3 DNA reads as TGTGCCAGCAGCCGCAGGGGAGTGGACACTGAAGCTTTCTTT. Amino acid sequence: CASSRRGVDTEAFF.

In its sample, this clone was seen once. The V and J genes are TRBV2 and TRBJ1-1; no firm D call. The V end was cut by 7 bases, the J end by 1 base, with 7 bases between. This CDR3 spans 12 amino acids. Looked up from germline, CDR1 is SNHLY and CDR2 is FYNNEI. CDR3 in amino acids: CASMMANTEAFF. The CDR3 DNA sequence: TGTGCCAGCATGATGGCGAACACTGAAGCTTTCTTT.

V usage is TRBV15 and J usage is TRBJ1-1; D may be TRBD1 (5 bases). V lost 3 bases, J lost 0 bases, and 8 bases lay in between. Per the germline V gene, CDR1 is LNHNV and CDR2 is YYDKDF (reference sequence). This CDR3 is built from 14 residues. Here the CDR3 reads CATSRSGLNTEAFF. The DNA for the CDR3 is TGTGCCACCAGCAGGTCAGGGTTGAACACTGAAGCTTTCTTT.

The chain recombines TRBV5-1 with TRBJ2-1, with D tentatively TRBD1 (6 bases). The V gene lost 4 bases and the J gene lost 7 bases, with 18 bases spanning the gap. This CDR3 comprises 15 residues. Germline CDR1 is SGHRS and CDR2 is YFSETQ. CDR3 nucleotides: TGCGCCAGCAGCCCGGGACAATGGGTCGCAAATGAGCAGTTCTTC. As protein: CASSPGQWVANEQFF.

This chain connects TRBV6-2 or TRBV6-3 to TRBJ2-7, with 9 nucleotides matching TRBD1. J lost 4 bases, V lost 6 bases, and 7 bases had no gene match. The length of the CDR3 is 14 residues. Germline V gene sequence: CDR1 MNHEY, CDR2 SVGEGT. This CDR3 reads CASSFGTGPYEQYV. The CDR3 DNA is TGTGCCAGCAGCTTCGGGACAGGGCCTTACGAGCAGTACGTC.

As for this clone: The sample carries other DNA sequences with the same CDR3. The chain carries TRBV27 and TRBJ1-2, with a weak D call TRBD1 (5 bases). Trimming took off 5 bases at V and 4 bases at J, with 11 bases between the two ends. Germline values: CDR1 MNHEY, CDR2 SMNVEV (reference sequence). The CDR3 loop spans 13 amino acids. CDR3 sequence: CASSLGTAYGYTF. The CDR3 region has the DNA TGTGCCAGCAGTCTAGGGACTGCCTATGGCTACACCTTC.

The chain has TRBV7-2 and TRBJ2-2, with 7 nucleotides matching TRBD1. The CDR3 has 16 amino acids. After removal of 1 base from V and 2 bases from J, the junction contained 4 bases not matched to a gene. CDR1 is SGHTA and CDR2 is FQGNSA in the germline V gene. CDR3 in amino acids: CASSLEGQTNTGELFF. In DNA form, the CDR3 reads TGTGCCAGCAGCTTAGAGGGACAGACTAACACCGGGGAGCTGTTTTTT.

The rearrangement joins TRBV7-2 to TRBJ1-3, with a possible D match to TRBD1 (6 bases). Germline CDR1 SGHTA, CDR2 FQGNSA. The CDR3 has 16 residues. Trimming cost V 5 bases and J 2 bases, with 16 bases left between them. Here the CDR3 DNA reads TGTGCCAGCAGCCGGGCGCAGGGGACCGCTGGAAACACCATATATTTT. This sequence encodes CASSRAQGTAGNTIYF.

This chain connects TRBV6-5 to TRBJ2-5; TRBD2 agrees at 7 bases. The CDR3 runs 13 residues. Germline lookup yields CDR1 MNHEY and CDR2 SVGAGI. The trim removed 6 bases at V and 8 bases at J, leaving 9 bases unmatched. Here the CDR3 DNA reads TGTGCCAGCAGGCTGGTGGGACTATCTACCCAGTACTTC. Translating it yields CASRLVGLSTQYF.

This clone was counted a single time. The genes are TRBV6-1 and TRBJ1-2; 8 bases match TRBD1. The CDR3 is 16 amino acids. V lost 2 bases, J lost 1 base, and 6 bases stayed unmatched. In germline, CDR1 is MNHNS, CDR2 SASEGT. The CDR3 DNA is TGTGCCAGCAGTGAACAGGGGACAGGTCTTAACTATGGCTACACCTTC. Translation: CASSEQGTGLNYGYTF.

The chain carries TRBV14 and TRBJ2-7; D might be TRBD1 (6 bases). The germline V gene has CDR1 SGHDN and CDR2 FVKESK. CDR3 length equals 14 residues. Trimming took 3 bases from V and 1 from J, leaving 10 bases between them. The CDR3: CASSHSDRSYEQYV. CDR3 DNA sequence: TGTGCCAGCAGCCACAGCGACAGGTCCTACGAGCAGTACGTC.

The V gene is TRBV1, the J gene TRBJ1-5; the table's D call of TRBD1 was not tested on the DNA. TRBV1 is given as a pseudogene. The CDR3 is 16 amino acids. CDR3: CTSSPSGGNDNQPQHF. The CDR3 region has the DNA TGCACCAGCAGCCCCTCAGGGGGCAATGACAATCAGCCCCAGCATTTT.

This clone was counted once. The chain uses TRBV5-6 and TRBJ2-7, with TRBD1 matching over 7 bases. This CDR3 contains 17 residues. V lost 3 bases and J lost 3; bases outside the gene matches: 15. Germline V CDR1 and CDR2: SGHDT, YYEEEE. CDR3: CASSSLDLGTDFYEQYF. In DNA form, the CDR3 reads TGTGCCAGCAGCTCTCTCGATCTCGGGACAGATTTCTACGAGCAGTACTTC. Full variable domain (outside the CDR3, taken from reference TRBV5-6 and TRBJ2-7): DAGVTQSPTHLIKTRGQQVTLRCSPKSGHDTVSWYQQALGQGPQFIFQYYEEEERQRGNFPDRFSGHQFPNYSSELNVNALLLGDSALYLCASSSLDLGTDFYEQYFGPGTRLTVT.

The chain couples TRBV7-6 to TRBJ2-7; perhaps TRBD2 as D (5 bases). The CDR3 consists of 15 residues. V lost 5 bases and J lost 3, with 17 bases in between. CDR1 SGHVS and CDR2 FNYEAQ come from the germline V gene. Here the CDR3 reads CASSIGSTGYYEQYF. Written as DNA, the CDR3 is TGTGCCAGCAGCATCGGTTCGACGGGATACTACGAGCAGTACTTC.

This clone was picked up one time. The CDR3 loop is CASSFLQNMNTEAFF. DNA of the CDR3: TGTGCCAGCAGTTTTTTGCAGAACATGAACACTGAAGCTTTCTTT. This chain connects TRBV28 to TRBJ1-1; D is unresolved. There are 15 residues in the CDR3. V was trimmed by 3 bases and J by 0 bases, leaving 11 bases between them. Germline lookup yields CDR1 MDHEN and CDR2 SYDVKM.